This TCR beta chain came from a study of T cell changes during pregnancy in multiple sclerosis. The protocol was immunoSEQ multiplex PCR, while the TCRdb copy is restricted to in-frame clones and leaves out a portion. The table shows some 50,000 clones, with roughly 94% occurring only once. The CDR3 runs to 16 residues. Trimming took off 0 bases at V and 0 bases at J, with 9 bases between the two ends. From germline, CDR1 is MNHEY and CDR2 SMNVEV (reference sequence). The sample here was CD8+ T cells from peripheral blood mononuclear cells, taken in the first trimester of pregnancy. The chain carries TRBV27 and TRBJ2-4; possible D gene TRBD2, 6 bases. This receptor was obtained from a female donor with multiple sclerosis, enrolled in a pregnancy study. The CDR3 DNA is TGTGCCAGCAGTTTATCGGCGGGGCTAGCCAAAAACATTCAGTACTTC. Translated: CASSLSAGLAKNIQYF.